This T cell receptor (beta chain) appears in the sequencing data of a study of shared clonotypes between healthy human individuals. Study-wide findings and caveats: The authors expected sequencing depth to affect clonotype sharing among donors.

Positively selected for CCR7, the CD45RO-negative cells used as naive CD8 cells excluded terminally differentiated effector memory CD45RA+ cells. All participating donors were Caucasian adults from Nashville, Tennessee. Note on this clone: Its antigen remains unknown.

In replicate PCRs of sorted subsets, roughly 190 ng DNA, roughly 27,000 T cell genomes, was used. TCRdb keeps only in-frame clones here, not all; method: immunoSEQ multiplex PCR. Among about 2.1 million clones, approximately 92% were seen once, and the ten largest hold about 1.7%. Specimen: naive CD8+ T cells from PBMCs. The receptor was derived from a man aged 18 to 29 in good health. Some clones in this sample may be carry-over from other donors' samples.

The chain's CDR3 is CASSDNPSTGELFF. The CDR3 DNA sequence: TGTGCCAGCAGCGATAACCCTAGCACCGGGGAGCTGTTTTTT. V and J are TRBV2 and TRBJ2-2, with unresolved D. The CDR3 has 14 amino acids. Germline lookup yields CDR1 SNHLY and CDR2 FYNNEI. With 6 bases removed from V and 4 bases from J, the gap between germline ends came to 12 bases.